The clone carrying this T cell receptor beta chain was counted ten times or more. Its antigen remains unknown. V was pared by 5 bases and J by 5 bases, with 9 bases of the junction left unmatched. Germline loops: CDR1 DFQATT, CDR2 SNEGSKA (reference sequence). The CDR3 is 14 amino acids. TCR beta VDJ and CDR3 profiles were obtained from a genomic DNA template. Via MiXCR, TCRdb re-called the reads, giving one row per CDR3 protein. Of about 220,000 distinct CDR3 sequences listed, 34% are singletons. This entry comes from a study of CD8+CD57+ T cells in acquired aplastic anemia. Points from the study as a whole: Patients and controls shared approximately 30 CD8+ CDR3 sequences.

The chain couples TRBV20-1 to TRBJ2-7; 10 bases align to TRBD2. This clonotype originated in a human donor in good health, serving as a control. Sequenced sample: sorted CD4+, CD8+, or CD8+CD57+ T cells (not recorded which) from PBMCs. The CDR3 sequence: CSAPAGTSDHEQYF. The CDR3 DNA is TGCAGTGCTCCAGCAGGGACTAGCGACCACGAGCAGTACTTC.